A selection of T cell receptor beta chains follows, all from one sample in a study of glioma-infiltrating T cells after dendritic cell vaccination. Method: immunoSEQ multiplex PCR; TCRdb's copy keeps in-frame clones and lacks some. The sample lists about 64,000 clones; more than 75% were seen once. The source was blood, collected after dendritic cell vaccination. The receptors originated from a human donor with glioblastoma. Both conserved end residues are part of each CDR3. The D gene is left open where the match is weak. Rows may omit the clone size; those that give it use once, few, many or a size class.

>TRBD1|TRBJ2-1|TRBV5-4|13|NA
CAGRTGTYNEQFF
TGTGCCGGCAGGACAGGGACGTACAATGAGCAGTTCTTC
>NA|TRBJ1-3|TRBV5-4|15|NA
CASSLGQNSGNTIYF
TGTGCCAGCAGCTTGGGACAGAACTCTGGAAACACCATATATTTT
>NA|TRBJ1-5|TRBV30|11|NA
CAWSGGGPQHF
TGTGCCTGGTCCGGGGGGGGGCCCCAGCATTTT
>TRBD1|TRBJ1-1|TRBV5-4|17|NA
CASSLGQGKDLGPEAFF
TGTGCCAGCAGCTTGGGACAGGGGAAGGATCTAGGCCCTGAAGCTTTCTTT
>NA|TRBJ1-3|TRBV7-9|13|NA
CAIWVQAENTIYF
TGTGCCATTTGGGTACAGGCAGAAAACACCATATATTTT
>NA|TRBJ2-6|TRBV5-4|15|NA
CASRSGIPGANVLTF
TGTGCCAGCAGATCAGGGATTCCTGGGGCCAACGTCCTGACTTTC
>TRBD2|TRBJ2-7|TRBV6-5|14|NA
CASMGSSGRDEQYF
TGTGCCAGCATGGGGTCTAGCGGGAGGGACGAGCAGTACTTC
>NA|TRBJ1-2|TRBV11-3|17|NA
CASSPSDPTGRGGRYTF
TGTGCCAGCAGCCCCTCAGACCCGACAGGCCGAGGGGGTCGCTACACCTTC
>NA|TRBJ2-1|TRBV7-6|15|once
CASSPGGSSYNEQFF
TGTGCCAGCAGCCCAGGGGGGAGCTCCTACAATGAGCAGTTCTTC
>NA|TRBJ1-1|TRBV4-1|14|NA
CASSHRGRNTEAFF
TGCGCCAGCAGCCACAGAGGTAGAAACACTGAAGCTTTCTTT
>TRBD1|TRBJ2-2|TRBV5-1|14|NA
CASTGQGATGELFF
TGCGCCAGCACGGGACAGGGGGCAACCGGGGAGCTGTTTTTT
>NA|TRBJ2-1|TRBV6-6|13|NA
CASSFPTSNEQFF
TGTGCCAGCAGTTTCCCTACTAGCAATGAGCAGTTCTTC
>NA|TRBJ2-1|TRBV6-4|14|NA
CASSPSRSYNEQFF
TGTGCCAGCTCTCCTAGCCGCTCCTACAATGAGCAGTTCTTC
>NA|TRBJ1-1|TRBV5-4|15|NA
CASSLRSSRNTEAFF
TGTGCCAGCAGCCTGCGGTCCTCGAGGAACACTGAAGCTTTCTTT
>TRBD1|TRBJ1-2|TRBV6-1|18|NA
CASSGRGIVGTGHYGYTF
TGTGCCAGCAGTGGTAGGGGGATTGTTGGGACAGGGCACTATGGCTACACCTTC
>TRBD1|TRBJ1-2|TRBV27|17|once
CASSLKGQDRANYGYTF
TGTGCCAGCAGTTTAAAGGGACAGGATCGGGCTAACTATGGCTACACCTTC
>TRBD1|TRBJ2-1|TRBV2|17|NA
CASSNLPGQGFGNEQFF
TGTGCCAGCAGTAACCTTCCGGGACAGGGGTTCGGCAATGAGCAGTTCTTC
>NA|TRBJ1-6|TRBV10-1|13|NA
CASSDLRVSPLHF
TGCGCCAGCAGTGACCTGAGGGTTTCACCCCTCCACTTT
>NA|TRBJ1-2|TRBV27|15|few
CASSLSGRGNYGYTF
TGTGCCAGCAGTTTATCGGGCAGGGGTAACTATGGCTACACCTTC
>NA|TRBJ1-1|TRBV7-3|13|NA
CASSLSGETEAFF
TGTGCCAGCAGCTTAAGCGGGGAGACTGAAGCTTTCTTT
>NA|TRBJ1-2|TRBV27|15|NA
CASSRGPASSYGYTF
TGTGCCAGCAGCCGAGGGCCTGCCAGCAGCTATGGCTACACCTTC
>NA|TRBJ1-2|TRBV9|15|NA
CASSSDVTVNYGYTF
TGTGCCAGCAGCTCAGACGTGACAGTTAACTATGGCTACACCTTC
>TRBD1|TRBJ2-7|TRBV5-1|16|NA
CASSLAVQGAVDEQYF
TGCGCCAGCAGCTTGGCCGTACAGGGGGCCGTCGACGAGCAGTACTTC
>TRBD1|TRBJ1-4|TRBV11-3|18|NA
CASSSLDRWDSDNEKLFF
TGTGCCAGCAGCTCCTTAGATCGCTGGGACAGCGATAATGAAAAACTGTTTTTT
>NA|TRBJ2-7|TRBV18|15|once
CASSPPIQGPREQYF
TGTGCCAGCTCACCACCGATACAGGGCCCGCGCGAGCAGTACTTC